This T cell receptor beta chain was identified during a study of blood T cell repertoires in COVID-19. Overall study context: Some COVID-19 samples were acute and others convalescent; all came from the United States, Italy and Spain. PBMCs, B-cell-depleted T cells, or T cells were the source of the cDNA or gDNA that made up the material.

Sequencing used immunoSEQ multiplex PCR; TCRdb keeps in-frame clones, though not all of them. The table has about 180,000 clones, approximately 80% seen once. The V gene end was trimmed by 0 bases and the J gene end by 7 bases; junction bases not matched to a gene: 5. The CDR3 totals 16 residues. Germline V CDR1 and CDR2: WNHNN, SYGVQD (reference sequence). Followed longitudinally, the Seattle patients had been enrolled during active infection. The source is a woman in her thirties or forties with COVID-19, enrolled during active disease. The gene calls are TRBV10-1 and TRBJ2-1, with 11 bases fitting TRBD2. The sequenced sample consisted of peripheral blood. CDR3 sequence reads: CASSESLAGGTNEQFF. The CDR3 nucleotides are TGCGCCAGCAGTGAGTCTCTAGCGGGGGGTACAAATGAGCAGTTCTTC.